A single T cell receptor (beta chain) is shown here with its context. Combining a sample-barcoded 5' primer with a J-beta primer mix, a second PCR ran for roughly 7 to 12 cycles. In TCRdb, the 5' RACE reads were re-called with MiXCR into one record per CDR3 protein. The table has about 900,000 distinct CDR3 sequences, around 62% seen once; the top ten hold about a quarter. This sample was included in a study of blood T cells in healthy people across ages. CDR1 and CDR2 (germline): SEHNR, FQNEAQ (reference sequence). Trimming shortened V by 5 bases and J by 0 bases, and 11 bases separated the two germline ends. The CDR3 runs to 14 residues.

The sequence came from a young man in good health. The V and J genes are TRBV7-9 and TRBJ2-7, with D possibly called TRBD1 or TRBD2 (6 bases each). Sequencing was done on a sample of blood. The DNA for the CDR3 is TGTGCCAGCAGCGCGGGGACATACTCCTACGAGCAGTACTTC. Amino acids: CASSAGTYSYEQYF. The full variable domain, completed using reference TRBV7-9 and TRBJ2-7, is DTGVSQNPRHKITKRGQNVTFRCDPISEHNRLYWYRQTLGQGPEFLTYFQNEAQLEKSRLLSDRFSAERPKGSFSTLEIQRTEQGDSAMYLCASSAGTYSYEQYFGPGTRLTVT.